Listed here are 3 T cell receptor beta chains from one sample, sequenced in a study of T cell responses to AZD1222 COVID-19 vaccine. The data were produced by immunoSEQ multiplex PCR, yet TCRdb's version contains in-frame clones alone and is incomplete. This sample has some 120,000 clones, with 80% to 90% found just once. The sequences come from peripheral blood, collected on day 0 of AZD1222 vaccination. The origin of the receptors is an adult in good health.

This chain uses TRBV7-2 with TRBJ1-2, with 8 bases matching TRBD1. The CDR3 length is 14 residues. Germline V gene data show CDR1 as SGHTA and CDR2 as FQGNSA. V was pared by 1 base and J by 8 bases, with 6 bases of the junction left unmatched. The CDR3 sequence is CASSLVSTGGGYTF. The CDR3 DNA reads TGTGCCAGCAGCTTAGTCTCTACAGGGGGGGGCTACACCTTC.

The J gene is TRBJ2-1, the V gene TRBV5-1; perhaps D is TRBD1 or TRBD2 (5 bases each). Trimming took 5 bases from V and 5 from J, leaving 14 bases between them. The germline gives CDR1 SGHRS, CDR2 YFSETQ. The CDR3 contains 14 residues. DNA for the CDR3: TGCGCCAGCAGGGGGCGGGTAGCCGACAATGAGCAGTTCTTC. Translated: CASRGRVADNEQFF.

In this sample, this clone turned up a few times. The CDR3, as DNA: TGCGCCAGCAGCACCGGGGGCTACTATGGCTACACCTTC. It specifies CASSTGGYYGYTF. The V and J genes are TRBV5-1 and TRBJ1-2; tentatively, D is TRBD1 (6 bases). Trimming took off 4 bases at V and 3 bases at J, with 10 bases between the two ends. The V gene's germline CDR1 is SGHRS and CDR2 YFSETQ. This CDR3 region has 13 residues.